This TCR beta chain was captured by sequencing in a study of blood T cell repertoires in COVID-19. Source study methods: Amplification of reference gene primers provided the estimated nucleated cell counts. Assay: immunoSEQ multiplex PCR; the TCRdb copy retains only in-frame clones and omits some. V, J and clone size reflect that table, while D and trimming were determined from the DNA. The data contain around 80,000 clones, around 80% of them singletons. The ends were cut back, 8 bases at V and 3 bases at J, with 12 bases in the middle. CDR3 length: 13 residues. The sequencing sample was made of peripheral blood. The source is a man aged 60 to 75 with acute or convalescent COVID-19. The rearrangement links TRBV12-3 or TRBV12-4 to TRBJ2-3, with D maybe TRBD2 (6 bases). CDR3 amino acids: CASHRLETDTQYF. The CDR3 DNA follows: TGTGCCAGCCATAGACTAGAGACAGATACGCAGTATTTT.